Listed below are T cell receptor beta chains from one sample, sequenced in a study of T cells in Graves' hyperthyroidism and ophthalmopathy. TCRdb processed the multiplex PCR reads anew with MiXCR; each CDR3 protein has one entry. This repertoire shows about 700,000 distinct CDR3 sequences, 12% to 15% found once; its top ten account for more than 8.5%. The sequenced sample consisted of blood. Receptor source: a woman under 30 with Graves' hyperthyroidism. The CDR3 runs from the conserved cysteine through the conserved F or W. Each record gives: V gene, CDR3 length, J gene, D gene, clone size, CDR3 DNA, CDR3 protein. A D gene is named only where the DNA matches it firmly. Only some rows state a clone size, as once, few, many or a class for expanded clones.

TRBV30	16	TRBJ1-1	-	many	TGTGCCTGGAGTGTAAGGGGCCAACGGCTGAACACTGAAGCTTTCTTT	CAWSVRGQRLNTEAFF
TRBV6-1	15	TRBJ1-2	TRBD1	-	TGTGCCAGCAGCGTCGGACAGGGATCTAACTATGGCTACACCTTC	CASSVGQGSNYGYTF
TRBV30	15	TRBJ1-1	-	-	TGTGCCTGGAGTGGATCCTTAAGGGGGAACACTGAAGCTTTCTTT	CAWSGSLRGNTEAFF
TRBV6-1	13	TRBJ2-3	-	few	TGTGCCAGCAGTGAAATTGGAACAGATACGCAGTATTTT	CASSEIGTDTQYF
TRBV19	16	TRBJ1-5	-	-	TGTGCCAGTAAAACTGGCACCTACCAAAACAATCAGCCCCAGCATTTT	CASKTGTYQNNQPQHF
TRBV11-2	16	TRBJ2-7	-	many	TGTGCCAGCAGCCCGCCCTCAGGGACACCGTCCTACGAGCAGTACTTC	CASSPPSGTPSYEQYF
TRBV28	15	TRBJ1-5	-	-	TGTGCCAGCAAAAGGGTAGGGAATAGCAATCAGCCCCAGCATTTT	CASKRVGNSNQPQHF
TRBV18	13	TRBJ1-2	-	many	TGTGCCAGCTCACCATCCGAAAACTATGGCTACACCTTC	CASSPSENYGYTF
TRBV6-1	15	TRBJ1-5	TRBD1	many	TGTGCCAGCAGGACAGGACAGGCGTTCAATCAGCCCCAGCATTTT	CASRTGQAFNQPQHF
TRBV6-5	19	TRBJ2-5	TRBD1	few	TGTGCCAGCAGTTACGCGGTCTATACCCCGACAGGGGAACAAGAGACCCAGTACTTC	CASSYAVYTPTGEQETQYF
TRBV11-2	14	TRBJ2-1	TRBD1	many	TGTGCCAGCAGCCGAATGACAGGGTACAATGAGCAGTTCTTC	CASSRMTGYNEQFF
TRBV7-8	13	TRBJ2-7	-	-	TGTGCCAGCAGCTTAGACAGGGTGGGCGAGCAGTACTTC	CASSLDRVGEQYF
TRBV7-9	15	TRBJ2-1	-	few	TGTGCCAGCAGCCCCCGGGTAAGCTCCTACAATGAGCAGTTCTTC	CASSPRVSSYNEQFF
TRBV4-1	14	TRBJ2-3	-	few	TGCGCCAGCAGCCAAGATCAAGGCACAGATACGCAGTATTTT	CASSQDQGTDTQYF
TRBV2	10	TRBJ2-5	-	few	TGTGCCAGCAAAGTGGAGACCCAGTACTTC	CASKVETQYF
TRBV7-2	16	TRBJ2-3	-	many	TGTGCCAGCAGCTTCCGCGGGCGGAAACACACAGATACGCAGTATTTT	CASSFRGRKHTDTQYF
TRBV6-5	15	TRBJ1-5	TRBD1	many	TGTGCCAGCAGTTACTCGGGACAGGGCAATCAGCCCCAGCATTTT	CASSYSGQGNQPQHF
TRBV10-3	13	TRBJ2-3	-	many	TGTGCCATCAAGTTTCCCAACCAAGATACGCAGTATTTT	CAIKFPNQDTQYF
TRBV12-3/TRBV12-4	12	TRBJ1-6	-	-	TGTGCCAGCAGATCAGGGCTATCACCCCTCCACTTT	CASRSGLSPLHF
TRBV3-1	15	TRBJ1-4	TRBD1	many	TGTGCCAGCAGCCTCCAGGGGGCCGACGGGCGAAAACTGTTTTTT	CASSLQGADGRKLFF
TRBV2	14	TRBJ1-3	-	-	TGTGCCAGCACCGGAACTTTTAGTGGAAACACCATATATTTT	CASTGTFSGNTIYF
TRBV2	14	TRBJ2-4	-	-	TGTGCCAGCAGTCCCGGACAGATCGAAAACATTCAGTACTTC	CASSPGQIENIQYF
TRBV27	15	TRBJ2-7	-	few	TGTGCCAGCAGTAGTCCGAGGACGCTCGTGCGCGAGCAGTACTTC	CASSSPRTLVREQYF
TRBV29-1	13	TRBJ2-1	-	-	TGCAGCGTTGATGATGGGGTTTACAATGAGCAGTTCTTC	CSVDDGVYNEQFF
TRBV28	15	TRBJ2-7	-	many	TGTGCCAGCAGTTTAGGGCTGGGTGGCTACTACGAGCAGTACTTC	CASSLGLGGYYEQYF
TRBV14	16	TRBJ2-3	-	many	TGTGCCAGCAGCCAATGGCCCGAGGAGGTGGCAGATACGCAGTATTTT	CASSQWPEEVADTQYF
TRBV7-8	16	TRBJ1-5	-	many	TGTGCCAGCAGCTTCCCGCCCTACATTTCCAATCAGCCCCAGCATTTT	CASSFPPYISNQPQHF
TRBV7-9	15	TRBJ2-1	TRBD2	many	TGTGCCAGCAGCAAGGGACTAGCATTCTTTAATGAGCAGTTCTTC	CASSKGLAFFNEQFF
TRBV12-3/TRBV12-4	11	TRBJ2-1	TRBD2	few	TGTGCCAGCAGCCGGACTAGCGAGCAGTTCTTC	CASSRTSEQFF
TRBV9	14	TRBJ2-1	TRBD2	-	TGTGCCAGCAGCGGTAGCGGGAGGCCCAATGAGCAGTTCTTC	CASSGSGRPNEQFF
TRBV18	12	TRBJ2-7	-	-	TGTGCCAGCTCGGCGACAGCTTACGAGCAGTACTTC	CASSATAYEQYF
TRBV18	15	TRBJ1-1	-	many	TGTGCCAGCTCACCACGACCGGGGGCGGCCACTGAAGCTTTCTTT	CASSPRPGAATEAFF